This T cell receptor beta chain came from a study of blood T cell repertoires in COVID-19. The CDR3 runs to 17 residues. Germline CDR1 reads LGHDT; CDR2 reads YNNKEL (reference sequence). V was clipped by 0 bases and J by 3 bases; unmatched bases: 7. Here immunoSEQ multiplex PCR was the method, and the copy in TCRdb shows in-frame clones only, minus some. The profile shows under 450,000 clones, 70% to 90% of them singletons. This TCR derives from a woman aged 55-69 years with COVID-19, enrolled during active disease. The rearrangement joins TRBV3-1 (or the pseudogene TRBV3-2) to TRBJ2-3, with TRBD2 identical over 9 bases. The sequenced sample consisted of peripheral blood. CDR3 in DNA: TGTGCCAGCAGCCAAGATACCGGGGCGGGGGGGACAGATACGCAGTATTTT. It is translated as CASSQDTGAGGTDTQYF.